This is a list of T cell receptor beta chains from one sample in a study of blood T cell repertoires in COVID-19. Only in-frame clones appear in the TCRdb table, and some are missing; sequencing was by immunoSEQ multiplex PCR. The repertoire holds 300,000 or so clones, with 89% as singletons. Sequenced material: peripheral blood. All receptors come from a man younger than 35 who had recovered from COVID-19. The CDR3 runs from the conserved cysteine through the conserved F or W. Fields, in order: V gene, clone size, D gene, J gene, CDR3 protein, CDR3 DNA. A D gene is named only where the DNA matches it firmly. Clone size is given for some rows only: seen once, a few or many times, or a class if the clone is expanded.

TRBV21-1,once,.,TRBJ2-7,CASSNRRHPTYEQYF,TGTGCCAGCAGCAATCGCCGACACCCTACCTACGAGCAGTACTTC
TRBV12-5,.,TRBD1,TRBJ2-7,CASGLVIVGGQGFLEQYF,TGTGCTAGTGGTTTGGTAATAGTCGGTGGACAGGGATTTCTCGAGCAGTACTTC
TRBV27,.,.,TRBJ2-1,CASSFQLSLQNEQFF,TGTGCCAGCAGTTTCCAATTAAGTCTCCAGAATGAGCAGTTCTTC
TRBV30,.,TRBD1,TRBJ2-1,CAWSVRGPSYNEQFF,TGTGCCTGGAGTGTAAGGGGGCCCTCCTACAATGAGCAGTTCTTC
TRBV7-3,once,TRBD1,TRBJ2-1,CASSRDRGRNEQFF,TGTGCCAGCAGTCGGGACAGGGGGCGCAATGAGCAGTTCTTC
TRBV7-2,.,TRBD2,TRBJ2-5,CASSLPGGAEETQYF,TGTGCCAGCAGCTTACCCGGGGGGGCCGAAGAGACCCAGTACTTC
TRBV9,once,TRBD1,TRBJ2-7,CASSAVGQNDEQYF,TGTGCCAGCAGCGCGGTGGGACAGAACGACGAGCAGTACTTC
TRBV2,.,TRBD2,TRBJ2-2,CASSQRGPNTGELFF,TGTGCCAGCAGTCAGCGGGGGCCGAACACCGGGGAGCTGTTTTTT
TRBV9,.,TRBD1,TRBJ2-7,CASNPGQSSYEQYF,TGTGCCAGCAATCCGGGACAGAGCTCCTACGAGCAGTACTTC
TRBV6-5,.,.,TRBJ1-2,CASSLGASNYGYTF,TGTGCCAGCAGTTTGGGGGCGTCTAACTATGGCTACACCTTC
TRBV14,.,.,TRBJ2-1,CASSQDWTTPSSYNEQFF,TGTGCCAGCAGCCAAGACTGGACAACCCCGAGCTCCTACAATGAGCAGTTCTTC
TRBV11-2,.,TRBD1,TRBJ2-1,CASSLAPGQGYNEQFF,TGTGCCAGCAGCCTCGCCCCGGGACAGGGCTACAATGAGCAGTTCTTC
TRBV10-3,.,.,TRBJ1-1,CAISEKLMNTEAFF,TGTGCCATCAGTGAGAAGCTCATGAACACTGAAGCTTTCTTT
TRBV27,.,.,TRBJ2-7,CASSLFGRASSDEQYF,TGTGCCAGCAGTTTATTTGGGCGGGCCAGTAGTGACGAGCAGTACTTC
TRBV10-1,.,TRBD1,TRBJ2-1,CASSEIGTGNYNEQFF,TGCGCCAGCAGTGAGATTGGGACAGGGAACTACAATGAGCAGTTCTTC
TRBV10-3,.,.,TRBJ1-2,CAISPSGTGYTF,TGTGCCATCAGTCCGAGTGGGACAGGCTACACCTTC
TRBV7-6,.,TRBD1,TRBJ1-1,CASRRGTGGSTEAFF,TGTGCCAGCAGACGAGGAACAGGGGGTAGCACTGAAGCTTTCTTT
TRBV28,.,TRBD2,TRBJ2-1,CASSPDAGGSNEQFF,TGTGCCAGCAGTCCCGATGCGGGAGGGAGCAATGAGCAGTTCTTC
TRBV18,.,TRBD1,TRBJ2-3,CASSRSTGVSDTQYF,TGTGCCAGCTCAAGGTCGACAGGGGTTTCAGATACGCAGTATTTT
TRBV7-3,.,TRBD1,TRBJ2-3,CASSLTVPGQGSDTQYF,TGTGCCAGCAGCTTAACAGTTCCGGGACAGGGTTCAGATACGCAGTATTTT
TRBV5-4,few,.,TRBJ1-1,CASSLDRNTEAFF,TGTGCCAGCAGCTTGGATAGGAACACTGAAGCTTTCTTT
TRBV4-1,.,.,TRBJ1-5,CASSQAGGGNQPQHF,TGCGCCAGCAGCCAGGCCGGGGGTGGCAATCAGCCCCAGCATTTT
TRBV6-5,.,TRBD1,TRBJ2-7,CASSYDRDTSYEQYF,TGTGCCAGCAGTTACGACAGGGACACCTCCTACGAGCAGTACTTC
TRBV6-5,.,TRBD1,TRBJ1-1,CASSSPRTGNTEAFF,TGTGCCAGCAGTTCTCCTCGGACAGGGAACACTGAAGCTTTCTTT
TRBV6-5,.,.,TRBJ2-1,CASSSGPSSYNEQFF,TGTGCCAGCAGTAGCGGGCCCTCCTCCTACAATGAGCAGTTCTTC
TRBV11-2,.,TRBD2,TRBJ2-7,CASSLAWLAGDEQYF,TGTGCCAGCAGCTTAGCGTGGCTAGCGGGGGACGAGCAGTACTTC
TRBV19,.,.,TRBJ1-1,CASSAGAYNTEAFF,TGTGCCAGTAGCGCAGGGGCATATAACACTGAAGCTTTCTTT
TRBV7-7,.,TRBD2,TRBJ2-5,CASSYQSGTSGSRQETQYF,TGTGCCAGCAGCTACCAGTCGGGGACTAGCGGGAGTAGGCAAGAGACCCAGTACTTC
TRBV11-2,.,TRBD1,TRBJ2-7,CASSHAGTVVYEQYF,TGTGCCAGCAGCCACGCCGGGACAGTGGTTTACGAGCAGTACTTC
TRBV5-8,few,TRBD2,TRBJ2-7,CASSIGLAVYEQYF,TGTGCCAGCAGCATAGGACTAGCGGTCTACGAGCAGTACTTC
TRBV2,.,.,TRBJ1-6,CASRGYTSPLHF,TGTGCCAGCCGAGGATATACGTCACCCCTCCACTTT
TRBV7-9,.,.,TRBJ2-2,CASTWGDKSNTGELFF,TGTGCCAGCACCTGGGGAGACAAGTCGAACACCGGGGAGCTGTTTTTT
TRBV4-2,.,.,TRBJ1-6,CASSQEDSFNSPLHF,TGTGCCAGCAGCCAAGAAGACAGCTTTAATTCACCCCTCCACTTT
TRBV12-3/TRBV12-4,.,.,TRBJ2-1,CASSLWANNEQFF,TGTGCCAGCAGTCTCTGGGCCAACAATGAGCAGTTCTTC
TRBV6-5,.,.,TRBJ1-2,CASSYGGNGYTF,TGTGCCAGCAGTTACGGAGGGAACGGCTACACCTTC
TRBV7-9,once,.,TRBJ1-1,CASSSRGEGYAEAFF,TGTGCCAGCAGCTCCCGCGGGGAGGGGTACGCTGAAGCTTTCTTT
TRBV30,.,.,TRBJ1-1,CAWIGGYTEAFF,TGTGCCTGGATCGGAGGGTACACTGAAGCTTTCTTT
TRBV10-3,.,TRBD1,TRBJ1-2,CAISDPGQGGSYGYTF,TGTGCCATCAGTGACCCCGGACAGGGCGGCAGCTATGGCTACACCTTC
TRBV5-1,once,.,TRBJ2-2,CASSLGETGPTGELFF,TGCGCCAGCAGCTTGGGAGAGACAGGACCCACCGGGGAGCTGTTTTTT
TRBV16,.,TRBD1,TRBJ1-1,CASSPGQGNTEAFF,TGTGCCAGCAGCCCGGGACAGGGAAACACTGAAGCTTTCTTT
TRBV7-2,.,.,TRBJ1-3,CASSVELGNTIYF,TGTGCCAGCAGCGTAGAACTCGGAAACACCATATATTTT
TRBV10-3,once,TRBD2,TRBJ2-7,CAISKSLAGAYEQYF,TGTGCCATCAGCAAATCACTAGCGGGGGCCTACGAGCAGTACTTC
TRBV6-2/TRBV6-3,.,TRBD2,TRBJ2-7,CASSYSRGDSYEQYF,TGTGCCAGCAGTTACTCGCGGGGGGACTCCTACGAGCAGTACTTC